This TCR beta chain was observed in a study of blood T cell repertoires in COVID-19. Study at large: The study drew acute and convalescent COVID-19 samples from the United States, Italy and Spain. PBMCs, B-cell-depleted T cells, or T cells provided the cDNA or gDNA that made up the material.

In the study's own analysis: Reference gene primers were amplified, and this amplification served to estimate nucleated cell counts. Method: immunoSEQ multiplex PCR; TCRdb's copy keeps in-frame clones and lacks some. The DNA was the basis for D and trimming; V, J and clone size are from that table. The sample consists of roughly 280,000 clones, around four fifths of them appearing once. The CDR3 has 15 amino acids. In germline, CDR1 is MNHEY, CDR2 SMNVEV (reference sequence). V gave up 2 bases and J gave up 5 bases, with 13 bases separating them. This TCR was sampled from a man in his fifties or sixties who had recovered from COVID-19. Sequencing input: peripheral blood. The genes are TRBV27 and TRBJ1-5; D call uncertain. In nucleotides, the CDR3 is TGTGCCAGCAGTTTAGGCGGGTTCCGAGATCAGCCCCAGCATTTT. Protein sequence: CASSLGGFRDQPQHF.